Below are 27 T cell receptor beta chains sequenced from a single sample in a study of T cell changes during pregnancy in multiple sclerosis. Only in-frame clones appear in the TCRdb table, and some are missing; sequencing was by immunoSEQ multiplex PCR. The sample lists roughly 70,000 clones, about nine tenths occurring once. The sample was peripheral blood, taken before pregnancy. These receptors were collected from a female donor with multiple sclerosis, enrolled in a pregnancy study.

The chain employs TRBV7-3 and TRBJ1-2; 9 bases match TRBD1. The CDR3 covers 13 residues. With V trimmed by 5 bases and J by 4 bases, 2 bases remained unmatched. CDR1 is SGHTA, CDR2 FQGTGA, per germline. The chain's CDR3 is CASSPGQGYGYTF. The CDR3 nucleotides are TGTGCCAGCAGCCCGGGACAGGGCTATGGCTACACCTTC. Together with reference TRBV7-3 and TRBJ1-2, the CDR3 gives the full variable domain: GAGVSQTPSNKVTEKGKYVELRCDPISGHTALYWYRQSLGQGPEFLIYFQGTGAADDSGLPNDRFFAVRPEGSVSTLKIQRTERGDSAVYLCASSPGQGYGYTFGSGTRLTVV.

The chain employs TRBV30 and TRBJ2-7; TRBD1 matches 7 bases. The ends lost 2 bases at V and 10 bases at J; junction bases unmatched: 11. CDR1 GTSNPN and CDR2 SVGIG come from the germline V gene (reference sequence). The CDR3 runs to 13 residues. CDR3 protein: CAWSPGSRQGQYF. CDR3 nucleotide sequence: TGTGCCTGGAGTCCCGGGTCTCGACAGGGTCAGTACTTC.

The chain carries TRBV30 and TRBJ2-2, with D maybe TRBD2 (6 bases). The CDR3 consists of 14 residues. In germline, CDR1 is GTSNPN, CDR2 SVGIG (reference sequence). The germline V and J ends were trimmed by 0 bases and 3 bases, with 8 bases remaining between them. The CDR3 nucleotides are TGTGCCTGGAGTGTCGGGAGCCACACCGGGGAGCTGTTTTTT. Translation: CAWSVGSHTGELFF.

This clone was seen just once. The V and J genes are TRBV19 and TRBJ2-3, with TRBD2 matching over 10 bases. CDR3 size: 14 residues. From germline, CDR1 is LNHDA and CDR2 SQIVND (reference sequence). V was clipped by 1 base and J by 8 bases; unmatched bases: 3. The CDR3 DNA follows: TGTGCCAGTAGTATAGTTCCTAGCGGGAGTACGCAGTATTTT. This codes for CASSIVPSGSTQYF.

The gene calls are TRBV5-6 and TRBJ2-3, with D perhaps matching TRBD2 (5 bases). Trimming pared 3 bases from V and 2 bases from J, leaving 10 bases between. The germline V gene has CDR1 SGHDT and CDR2 YYEEEE. There are 14 residues in the CDR3. CDR3 coding DNA: TGTGCCAGCAGCTATGGAGGAATCACAGATACGCAGTATTTT. This translates into CASSYGGITDTQYF.

Only a few counts were recorded for this clone. V is TRBV19 and J is TRBJ1-1; 8 bases are a match to TRBD1. Germline assignment: CDR1 LNHDA and CDR2 SQIVND (reference sequence). CDR3 size: 15 residues. The trim removed 3 bases at V and 4 bases at J, leaving 7 bases unmatched. This CDR3 is CASSIGQGVVTEAFF. CDR3 coding DNA: TGTGCCAGTAGTATTGGACAGGGAGTAGTCACTGAAGCTTTCTTT.

V and J are TRBV5-1 and TRBJ1-1; D unclear. The CDR3 has 14 amino acids. Germline V gene lookup returns CDR1 SGHRS and CDR2 YFSETQ. The ends were cut back, 0 bases at V and 6 bases at J, with 12 bases in the middle. The CDR3 region has the DNA TGCGCCAGCAGCTTGGAAGGCGGGTACGCTGAAGCTTTCTTT. Translating gives CASSLEGGYAEAFF.

This chain joins TRBV18 and TRBJ1-1, with D possibly TRBD1 on 6 matching bases. Deletions cut 3 bases from V and 1 base from J, with 21 bases between. This CDR3 has 18 amino acids. Germline V gives CDR1 KGHSH, CDR2 LQKENI. In DNA form, the CDR3 reads TGTGCCAGCTCACCCACGGACAGTCATACGATTGGGAACACTGAAGCTTTCTTT. Its protein is CASSPTDSHTIGNTEAFF.

This clone appeared a single time. The chain links TRBV10-3 to TRBJ1-1, with TRBD1 matching 7 bases. This CDR3 has 13 amino acids. V dropped 4 bases and J dropped 1; count of bases not matched to a gene: 0. Germline assignment: CDR1 ENHRY and CDR2 SYGVKD. The CDR3 here is CAISGQGNTEAFF. CDR3 coding DNA: TGTGCCATCAGTGGACAGGGGAACACTGAAGCTTTCTTT.

The chain couples TRBV7-3 to TRBJ1-6; tentative D call: TRBD1 (6 bases). Germline lookup yields CDR1 SGHTA and CDR2 FQGTGA. Between the trimmed V and J ends, which lost 5 bases and 8 bases, there was a span of 16 bases. This CDR3 has 15 residues. The CDR3 DNA follows: TGTGCCAGCAGCCTTTCGGGGCAGGGGCATTCACCCCTCCACTTT. Protein: CASSLSGQGHSPLHF.

The genes are TRBV7-9 and TRBJ2-1; 9 nucleotides match TRBD2. This CDR3 comprises 17 residues. The germline gives CDR1 SEHNR, CDR2 FQNEAQ (reference sequence). Trimming removed 5 bases from V and 1 base from J; junction bases left unmatched: 9. CDR3 DNA sequence: TGTGCCAGCAGCGGATATGGACTAGCGCGTTCCTACAATGAGCAGTTCTTC. This translates into CASSGYGLARSYNEQFF.

CDR3 in amino acids: CASSLGYLRDPIANYGYTF. CDR3 coding DNA: TGTGCCAGCAGCTTAGGATATCTCAGGGATCCCATCGCTAACTATGGCTACACCTTC. The chain joins TRBV11-2 to TRBJ1-2; a weak D match, TRBD1 (5 bases). V gave up 1 base and J gave up 0 bases, with 21 bases separating them. Germline-derived CDR1 and CDR2 are SGHAT and FQNNGV. The CDR3 totals 19 residues.

The chain recombines TRBV7-8 with TRBJ1-2; weak D call: TRBD1 (6 bases). This CDR3 spans 17 amino acids. The V gene's germline CDR1 is SGHVS and CDR2 FQNEAQ. Trimming pared 3 bases from V and 1 base from J, leaving 18 bases between. The DNA for the CDR3 is TGTGCCAGCAGCTTTCCATTGGGAGGGGGACTTAACTATGGCTACACCTTC. It specifies CASSFPLGGGLNYGYTF.

This sequence joins TRBV6-5 and TRBJ1-1, with TRBD1 as a possible D gene (6 bases). Germline assignment: CDR1 MNHEY and CDR2 SVGAGI. V lost 9 bases to trimming and J lost 1 base, with 15 bases between them. The CDR3 has 14 amino acids. The CDR3 loop is CASLRGFGNTEAFF. CDR3 DNA: TGTGCCAGTCTCAGGGGTTTTGGGAACACTGAAGCTTTCTTT.

The V and J genes are TRBV5-8 and TRBJ2-7, with D hard to call. Trimming removed 0 bases at V and 1 base at J, with 11 bases between. Germline V gene data show CDR1 as SGHTS and CDR2 as YDEGEE. The CDR3 consists of 15 residues. CDR3 protein: CASSLGGSFSYEQYF. The CDR3 nucleotides read TGTGCCAGCAGCTTGGGAGGCAGCTTTTCCTACGAGCAGTACTTC.

J is TRBJ2-7 and V is TRBV10-1; D gene uncertain. Germline CDR1 WNHNN, CDR2 SYGVQD (reference sequence). V gave up 2 bases and J gave up 4 bases, with 9 bases separating them. This CDR3 is built from 13 residues. The CDR3 protein is CASSEGVWYEQYF. CDR3 coding DNA: TGCGCCAGCAGTGAGGGAGTTTGGTACGAGCAGTACTTC.

J is TRBJ2-6 and V is TRBV7-2; D is perhaps TRBD2 (6 bases). CDR1 and CDR2 (germline): SGHTA, FQGNSA. The CDR3 spans 15 residues. V was cut by 5 bases and J by 4 bases, with 12 bases left in between. CDR3 nucleotide sequence: TGTGCCAGCAGCACTAGCCGGTCCGGGGCCAACGTCCTGACTTTC. Translated: CASSTSRSGANVLTF.

The rearrangement links TRBV6-1 to TRBJ1-1, with TRBD1 identical over 10 bases. Losses at the gene ends were 6 bases for V and 1 base for J; bases not matched to a gene: 2. Germline V CDR1 and CDR2: MNHNS, SASEGT. The length of the CDR3 is 14 residues. CDR3 DNA sequence: TGTGCCAGCAGGGGACAGGGGCCGAACACTGAAGCTTTCTTT. This encodes CASRGQGPNTEAFF.

The genes are TRBV2 and TRBJ1-2; D gene unclear. This CDR3 is 15 amino acids long. Trimming pared 6 bases from V and 0 bases from J, leaving 14 bases between. CDR1 is SNHLY, CDR2 FYNNEI, per germline. CDR3 sequence reads: CASRFEGLANYGYTF. The CDR3 DNA sequence: TGTGCCAGCAGATTTGAGGGATTAGCTAACTATGGCTACACCTTC.

This clone was recorded only once. The chain combines TRBV2 with TRBJ2-4; D perhaps matches TRBD1 (5 bases). Trimming took 2 bases from V and 4 from J, leaving 15 bases between them. The CDR3 has 16 amino acids. The germline gives CDR1 SNHLY, CDR2 FYNNEI. CDR3 region: CASSEFLGPAKNIQYF. CDR3 bases: TGTGCCAGCAGTGAATTTCTGGGGCCAGCTAAAAACATTCAGTACTTC.

This sequence joins TRBV10-1 and TRBJ2-5; TRBD1 aligns across 9 bases. From germline, CDR1 is WNHNN and CDR2 SYGVQD (reference sequence). V was clipped by 4 bases and J by 1 base; unmatched bases: 7. CDR3 length equals 16 residues. CDR3 amino acids: CASSVGTGPFQETQYF. CDR3 coding DNA: TGCGCCAGCAGTGTAGGGACAGGGCCGTTCCAAGAGACCCAGTACTTC.

V is TRBV19 and J is TRBJ2-1; 9 bases match TRBD2. Germline values: CDR1 LNHDA, CDR2 SQIVND (reference sequence). J gave up 4 bases and V 3 bases, and 4 bases lay outside the gene matches. The CDR3 contains 15 residues. DNA for the CDR3: TGTGCCAGTAGTATCCCTAGCGGGATTTACAATGAGCAGTTCTTC. Translation gives CASSIPSGIYNEQFF.

The V call is TRBV30, the J call TRBJ1-6, with D perhaps matching TRBD1 (5 bases). CDR1 GTSNPN and CDR2 SVGIG come from the germline V gene (reference sequence). With 2 bases removed from V and 8 bases from J, the gap between germline ends came to 10 bases. The CDR3 contains 13 residues. The CDR3 is CAWSSGLDSPLHF. In nucleotides, the CDR3 is TGTGCCTGGAGTTCAGGGCTCGATTCACCCCTCCACTTT.

This sequence joins TRBV5-4 and TRBJ2-3; TRBD2 matches 7 bases. CDR3 length: 14 amino acids. V lost 4 bases to trimming and J lost 5 bases; unmatched junction nucleotides: 7. Per germline, CDR1 SGHNT and CDR2 YYREEE (reference sequence). CDR3 nucleotide sequence: TGTGCCAGCAGCCGGGAGGCAGCAGGAGATACGCAGTATTTT. Translating gives CASSREAAGDTQYF.

The J gene is TRBJ1-1, the V gene TRBV6-5; the match to TRBD1 covers 8 bases. V shed 6 bases and J 6 bases; nucleotides not matched to a gene: 9. CDR1 and CDR2 (germline): MNHEY, SVGAGI. The CDR3 consists of 14 residues. The CDR3 region has the DNA TGTGCCAGCAGATTAACAGGGGGTAGCGCTGAAGCTTTCTTT. Amino acids: CASRLTGGSAEAFF.

V is TRBV12-5 and J is TRBJ1-2, with D possibly TRBD1 on 6 matching bases. V was cut by 3 bases and J by 7 bases, with 15 bases left in between. The germline V gene encodes CDR1 LGHNT and CDR2 FRNRAP. The CDR3 contains 14 residues. CDR3 DNA: TGTGCTAGTGGTTTAGGTATGGGGGCGGCTGGCTACACCTTC. It translates to CASGLGMGAAGYTF. The variable domain in full, with the rest retrieved from reference TRBV12-5 and TRBJ1-2, is DARVTQTPRHKVTEMGQEVTMRCQPILGHNTVFWYRQTMMQGLELLAYFRNRAPLDDSGMPKDRFSAEMPDATLATLKIQPSEPRDSAVYFCASGLGMGAAGYTFGSGTRLTVV.

CDR3 nucleotide sequence: TGTGCCAGCAGTCGCGGGGCCGGAAACACCATATATTTT. Translating gives CASSRGAGNTIYF. This chain uses TRBV6-1 with TRBJ1-3; maybe TRBD1 (5 bases). Germline V gene data show CDR1 as MNHNS and CDR2 as SASEGT. V was pared by 5 bases and J by 4 bases, with 9 bases between. The CDR3 extends over 13 amino acids.